These 8 T cell receptor beta chains originate from one sample sequenced in a study of control samples from healthy donors and cancer patients. The table came from immunoSEQ multiplex PCR; TCRdb's copy has only in-frame clones and leaves some out. The data contain around 100,000 clones, 85% to 90% of them singletons. Material for sequencing was blood. The source is a young man in good health.

This clone was detected once. The genes are TRBV7-9 and TRBJ2-4, with D perhaps TRBD1 (6 bases). Germline V gene lookup returns CDR1 SEHNR and CDR2 FQNEAQ (reference sequence). V shed 5 bases and J shed 4 bases, with 15 bases lying between them. The CDR3 consists of 15 residues. The CDR3 DNA reads as TGTGCCAGCAGCCTGTTTGTGGACAGAAAAAACATTCAGTACTTC. Translated, it gives CASSLFVDRKNIQYF.

This clone was counted a single time. The V call is TRBV27, the J call TRBJ2-3; no clear D gene. Germline values: CDR1 MNHEY, CDR2 SMNVEV (reference sequence). With 5 bases removed from V and 3 bases from J, the gap between germline ends came to 18 bases. The CDR3 sequence is 16 residues long. CDR3: CASSPNVPWDTDTQYF. The CDR3 coding sequence is TGTGCCAGCAGTCCGAACGTACCTTGGGATACAGATACGCAGTATTTT.

CDR3 nucleotide sequence: TGTGCCTGGAGCACAACAAGCCTGACAGGGGGCTGGACCGGGGAGCTGTTTTTT. Amino acid sequence: CAWSTTSLTGGWTGELFF. The J gene is TRBJ2-2, the V gene TRBV30; 10 positions match TRBD1. V lost 3 bases to trimming and J lost 5 bases; unmatched junction nucleotides: 15. Per the germline V gene, CDR1 is GTSNPN and CDR2 is SVGIG (reference sequence). The CDR3 has 18 residues.

The chain is built from TRBV11-3 and TRBJ2-2; 15 nucleotides align to TRBD2. The trim removed 5 bases at V and 5 bases at J, leaving 9 bases unmatched. CDR1 and CDR2 (germline): SGHNT, YENEEA. This CDR3 is 18 amino acids long. The CDR3 DNA is TGTGCCAGCAGCGCCCCGGGACTAGCGGGAGGAGGGACCGGGGAGCTGTTTTTT. Amino acid sequence: CASSAPGLAGGGTGELFF. Combining the CDR3 with reference TRBV11-3 and TRBJ2-2 gives the whole variable domain EAGVVQSPRYKIIEKKQPVAFWCNPISGHNTLYWYLQNLGQGPELLIRYENEEAVDDSQLPKDRFSAERLKGVDSTLKIQPAELGDSAVYLCASSAPGLAGGGTGELFFGEGSRLTVL.

On this clone itself: The sample carries other DNA sequences with the same CDR3. The chain uses TRBV27 and TRBJ1-5; D gene uncertain. CDR3 length: 13 residues. Deletions cut 2 bases from V and 4 bases from J, with 6 bases between. The germline CDR1 and CDR2 sequences are MNHEY and SMNVEV (reference sequence). The CDR3 reads CASSLRENQPQHF. The CDR3 nucleotides are TGTGCCAGCAGTTTAAGAGAAAATCAGCCCCAGCATTTT.

The chain has TRBV11-2 and TRBJ2-7; 7 bases are shared with TRBD1. The CDR3 is 15 residues long. Looked up from germline, CDR1 is SGHAT and CDR2 is FQNNGV. Trimming took 5 bases from V and 8 from J; bases not matched to a gene: 15. The CDR3 DNA is TGTGCCAGCAGCGACCTCGACAGGGCCCCTTTTCAGCAGTACTTC. Translating it yields CASSDLDRAPFQQYF.

This chain links TRBV6-2 or TRBV6-3 with TRBJ2-5; maybe TRBD1 (5 bases). Trimming removed 2 bases from V and 4 bases from J, with 14 bases in between. The germline V gene has CDR1 MNHEY and CDR2 SVGEGT. CDR3 length: 15 amino acids. The CDR3: CASSYEWRQGETQYF. DNA of the CDR3: TGTGCCAGCAGTTACGAGTGGCGGCAGGGAGAGACCCAGTACTTC.

This chain joins TRBV27 and TRBJ2-1, with unresolved D. V lost 8 bases to trimming and J lost 9 bases, with 14 bases between them. Per the germline V gene, CDR1 is MNHEY and CDR2 is SMNVEV (reference sequence). The CDR3 contains 12 residues. CDR3 loop: CASGLGIGEQFF. DNA for the CDR3: TGTGCCAGCGGATTGGGTATCGGTGAGCAGTTCTTC.